Following are 21 T cell receptor beta chains from one sample sequenced in a study of cytomegalovirus exposure and HLA in healthy donors. This PCR relied on a set of 60 Vbeta primers and 13 Jbeta primers. Assay: immunoSEQ multiplex PCR; the TCRdb copy retains only in-frame clones and omits some. The sample consists of 200,000 to 250,000 clones, 85% to 90% of them appearing once. The material sequenced was PBMCs. These receptors were collected from a human donor in good health.

The chain carries TRBV5-4 and TRBJ1-2; 8 bases fit TRBD1. The CDR3 contains 14 residues. Per the germline V gene, CDR1 is SGHNT and CDR2 is YYREEE (reference sequence). V lost 4 bases to trimming and J lost 1 base; unmatched junction nucleotides: 3. In nucleotides, the CDR3 is TGTGCCAGCAGCCGGGGACAGGTTAACTATGGCTACACCTTC. Encoded protein: CASSRGQVNYGYTF.

CDR3 loop: CASRPDRGRDGYTF. The CDR3 nucleotides read TGTGCCAGCAGACCGGACAGGGGCAGGGATGGCTACACCTTC. V usage is TRBV2 and J usage is TRBJ1-2; 9 bases match TRBD1. This CDR3 contains 14 residues. CDR1 and CDR2 from the germline V gene are SNHLY and FYNNEI. J was trimmed by 6 bases and V by 6 bases; bases with no gene match: 8. The full variable domain, in which reference TRBV2 and TRBJ1-2 provide the parts outside the CDR3, is EPEVTQTPSHQVTQMGQEVILRCVPISNHLYFYWYRQILGQKVEFLVSFYNNEISEKSEIFDDQFSVERPDGSNFTLKIRSTKLEDSAMYFCASRPDRGRDGYTFGSGTRLTVV.

This chain uses TRBV19 with TRBJ2-2; 10 bases agree with TRBD2. Germline V gene sequence: CDR1 LNHDA, CDR2 SQIVND (reference sequence). This CDR3 spans 16 amino acids. Trimming at V came to 1 base and at J to 3 bases, leaving 2 bases not matched to a gene. The CDR3 DNA is TGTGCCAGTAGTATAGGGCTAGCGGGAGACACCGGGGAGCTGTTTTTT. As protein: CASSIGLAGDTGELFF.

The J gene is TRBJ2-5, the V gene TRBV6-1, with 7 bases that match TRBD2. V lost 3 bases and J lost 3; bases outside the gene matches: 10. From germline, CDR1 is MNHNS and CDR2 SASEGT. This CDR3 contains 16 residues. CDR3 bases: TGTGCCAGCAGTGATACTAGCGAGCGTCAAAAAGAGACCCAGTACTTC. This gives the protein CASSDTSERQKETQYF.

The rearrangement links TRBV18 to TRBJ2-7; TRBD2 matches at 8 bases. Trimming at V came to 6 bases and at J to 0 bases, leaving 4 bases not matched to a gene. Germline V gene sequence: CDR1 KGHSH, CDR2 LQKENI. The CDR3 length is 14 residues. The CDR3 sequence is CASSPGTSSYEQYF. The CDR3 nucleotides are TGTGCCAGCTCTCCCGGGACTAGCTCCTACGAGCAGTACTTC.

The chain couples TRBV5-1 to TRBJ2-3, with TRBD1 as a possible D gene (6 bases). Trimming pared 0 bases from V and 2 bases from J, leaving 7 bases between. Per the germline V gene, CDR1 is SGHRS and CDR2 is YFSETQ. The CDR3 contains 14 residues. The CDR3 reads CASSLGQDTDTQYF. CDR3 nucleotide sequence: TGCGCCAGCAGCTTGGGACAGGACACAGATACGCAGTATTTT.

In this sample, this clone turned up a few times. This chain joins TRBV28 and TRBJ2-1; D unclear. V shed 2 bases and J shed 3 bases, with 5 bases lying between them. The CDR3 length is 13 residues. Germline values: CDR1 MDHEN, CDR2 SYDVKM. CDR3 coding DNA: TGTGCCAGCAGTTTAACTATCTACAATGAGCAGTTCTTC. This codes for CASSLTIYNEQFF.

The gene calls are TRBV18 and TRBJ2-2, with D tentatively TRBD1 (6 bases). Germline lookup yields CDR1 KGHSH and CDR2 LQKENI. This CDR3 is 15 amino acids long. Trimming took 4 bases from V and 2 from J, leaving 11 bases between them. DNA for the CDR3: TGTGCCAGCTCACAGAGGGACATAAACACCGGGGAGCTGTTTTTT. This gives the protein CASSQRDINTGELFF.

This chain joins TRBV7-9 and TRBJ2-7, with D uncertain. V lost 2 bases, J lost 0 bases, and 8 bases lay in between. Germline lookup yields CDR1 SEHNR and CDR2 FQNEAQ (reference sequence). This CDR3 spans 14 amino acids. Written as DNA, the CDR3 is TGTGCCAGCAGCTTAAGTCACTCCTCCTACGAGCAGTACTTC. It encodes CASSLSHSSYEQYF.

The chain is built from TRBV6-5 and TRBJ2-7; weak D call: TRBD1 (6 bases). Germline CDR1 and CDR2: MNHEY and SVGAGI. There are 14 residues in the CDR3. V gave up 5 bases and J gave up 2 bases, with 13 bases separating them. In DNA, the CDR3 is TGTGCCAGCAGTCCCTGGGCAGGGGCCTACGAGCAGTACTTC. Translating it yields CASSPWAGAYEQYF.

The gene calls are TRBV7-9 and TRBJ1-5; perhaps TRBD1 as D (6 bases). Germline values: CDR1 SEHNR, CDR2 FQNEAQ (reference sequence). Trimming removed 5 bases at V and 3 bases at J, with 11 bases between. The CDR3 contains 14 residues. The CDR3 sequence: CASSEGQPNQPQHF. The CDR3 DNA follows: TGTGCCAGCAGCGAGGGACAACCCAATCAGCCCCAGCATTTT.

For the CDR3, the DNA is TGTGCCATCAGTGACCGGGACAACTTCTACGAGCAGTACTTC. Translating gives CAISDRDNFYEQYF. This chain connects TRBV10-3 to TRBJ2-7; possible D gene TRBD1, 6 bases. Deletions cut 3 bases from V and 3 bases from J, with 12 bases between. The CDR3 has 14 amino acids. Per germline, CDR1 ENHRY and CDR2 SYGVKD.

The gene calls are TRBV6-1 and TRBJ2-7; 10 bases are shared with TRBD1. V trimming: 6 bases; J trimming: 3 bases; junction bases outside the gene matches: 5. The CDR3 runs 14 residues. Germline assignment: CDR1 MNHNS and CDR2 SASEGT. CDR3 amino acids: CASRRTGGDYEQYF. Here the CDR3 DNA reads TGTGCCAGCAGGCGGACAGGGGGTGACTACGAGCAGTACTTC.

This chain links TRBV10-3 with TRBJ1-5; 9 nucleotides match TRBD1. Per the germline V gene, CDR1 is ENHRY and CDR2 is SYGVKD. V was pared by 10 bases and J by 5 bases, with 6 bases of the junction left unmatched. The CDR3 has 13 amino acids. This CDR3 is CATWTGVDQPQHF. In nucleotides, the CDR3 is TGTGCCACTTGGACAGGGGTGGATCAGCCCCAGCATTTT.

This chain connects TRBV12-2 to TRBJ2-7; the table's D call TRBD2 went unverified against the DNA. TRBV12-2 is flagged as a pseudogene. This CDR3 spans 15 amino acids. The CDR3 protein is CASRLELPPSYEQYF. The CDR3, as DNA: TGTGCAAGTCGCTTAGAACTGCCGCCCTCCTACGAGCAGTACTTC.

The sample holds one count of this clone. The V gene is TRBV5-4, the J gene TRBJ2-2; D call uncertain. Germline V gene sequence: CDR1 SGHNT, CDR2 YYREEE (reference sequence). Trimming removed 0 bases from V and 0 bases from J, with 9 bases in between. The CDR3 runs 16 residues. The CDR3 DNA reads TGTGCCAGCAGCTTGGTAGGCGGAGCGAACACCGGGGAGCTGTTTTTT. Translated: CASSLVGGANTGELFF.

The chain links TRBV19 to TRBJ1-2; 8 nucleotides line up with TRBD1. Germline V CDR1 and CDR2: LNHDA, SQIVND (reference sequence). V trimming: 5 bases; J trimming: 4 bases; junction bases outside the gene matches: 6. This CDR3 is 14 amino acids long. CDR3 residues: CASSAGGAGYGYTF. The CDR3, as DNA: TGTGCCAGTAGTGCAGGGGGCGCCGGCTATGGCTACACCTTC.

The genes are TRBV6-5 and TRBJ2-3; 7 bases agree with TRBD2. V lost 5 bases, J lost 14 bases, and 13 bases stayed unmatched. This CDR3 spans 13 amino acids. Germline values: CDR1 MNHEY, CDR2 SVGAGI. The DNA for the CDR3 is TGTGCCAGCAGTCGGGAAAAGCGGGACGCCCGGTATTTT. Protein: CASSREKRDARYF.

The chain combines TRBV9 with TRBJ2-7; perhaps TRBD2 as D (5 bases). Per the germline V gene, CDR1 is SGDLS and CDR2 is YYNGEE. Trimming removed 4 bases at V and 0 bases at J, with 14 bases between. CDR3 length equals 15 residues. CDR3 sequence (DNA): TGTGCCAGCAGCCCGAGAGGTGGGAGCTCCTACGAGCAGTACTTC. This encodes CASSPRGGSSYEQYF.

V is TRBV29-1 and J is TRBJ2-3; a weak D match, TRBD2 (5 bases). This CDR3 contains 13 residues. Germline V CDR1 and CDR2: SQVTM, ANQGSEA. Trimming took 6 bases from V and 1 from J, leaving 11 bases between them. The CDR3 nucleotides read TGCAGCGTGCCCGGAGGACGCACAGATACGCAGTATTTT. This encodes CSVPGGRTDTQYF.

The V call is TRBV10-3, the J call TRBJ2-1, with TRBD2 matching 13 bases. Germline trimming cut 6 bases from V and 8 bases from J; bases unmatched to any gene: 4. This CDR3 is 14 amino acids long. Germline V CDR1 and CDR2: ENHRY, SYGVKD. CDR3 bases: TGTGCCATCAGGGGTGGACTAGCGGGAGATGAGCAGTTCTTC. Protein product: CAIRGGLAGDEQFF.